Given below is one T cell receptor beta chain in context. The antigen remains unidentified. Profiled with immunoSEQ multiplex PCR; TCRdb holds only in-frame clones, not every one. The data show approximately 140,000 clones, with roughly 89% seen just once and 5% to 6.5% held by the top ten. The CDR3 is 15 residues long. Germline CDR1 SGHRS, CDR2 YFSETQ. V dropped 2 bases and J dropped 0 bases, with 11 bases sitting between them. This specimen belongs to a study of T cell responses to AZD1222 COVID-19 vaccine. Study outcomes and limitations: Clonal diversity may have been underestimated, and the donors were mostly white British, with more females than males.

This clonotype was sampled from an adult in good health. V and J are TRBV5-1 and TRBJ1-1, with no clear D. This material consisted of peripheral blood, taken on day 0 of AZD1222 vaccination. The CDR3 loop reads CASSFWSTMNTEAFF. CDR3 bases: TGCGCCAGCAGCTTCTGGTCGACCATGAACACTGAAGCTTTCTTT.